The 21 T cell receptor beta chains given below trace back to one sample, sequenced in a study of blood T cell repertoires in COVID-19. Data came from immunoSEQ multiplex PCR; TCRdb stores just in-frame clones and leaves some out. The table records 170,000 or so clones, 86% of them present only once. Material for sequencing was peripheral blood. Every receptor here comes from a man aged 45 to 65 with active or convalescent COVID-19.

The chain recombines TRBV4-2 with TRBJ2-2; the D gene is possibly TRBD2 (6 bases). The CDR3 has 15 amino acids. V was clipped by 4 bases and J by 0 bases, with 9 bases between them. Germline CDR1 reads LGHNA; CDR2 reads YNFKEQ. The CDR3 sequence is CASSLGLANTGELFF. Written as DNA, the CDR3 is TGTGCCAGCAGCCTGGGACTGGCGAACACCGGGGAGCTGTTTTTT.

The V and J genes are TRBV7-9 and TRBJ1-1; perhaps TRBD1 as D (6 bases). V was trimmed by 3 bases and J by 3 bases, leaving 14 bases between them. The CDR3 totals 15 residues. The V gene's germline CDR1 is SEHNR and CDR2 FQNEAQ (reference sequence). The CDR3 DNA follows: TGTGCCAGCAGCTTCCCCACCCACAGGGACACTGAAGCTTTCTTT. This codes for CASSFPTHRDTEAFF. Supplemented by reference TRBV7-9 and TRBJ1-1, the full variable domain reads DTGVSQNPRHKITKRGQNVTFRCDPISEHNRLYWYRQTLGQGPEFLTYFQNEAQLEKSRLLSDRFSAERPKGSFSTLEIQRTEQGDSAMYLCASSFPTHRDTEAFFGQGTRLTVV.

This clone is a singleton in its sample. The gene calls are TRBV24-1 and TRBJ1-2; 8 bases are shared with TRBD1. The germline gives CDR1 KGHDR, CDR2 SFDVKD. V lost 2 bases to trimming and J lost 5 bases; unmatched junction nucleotides: 3. This CDR3 has 14 residues. The DNA for the CDR3 is TGTGCCACCAGTGATTCGGACAGGGTTTATGGCTACACCTTC. Its protein product is CATSDSDRVYGYTF.

The chain recombines TRBV7-9 with TRBJ2-7; 7 nucleotides line up with TRBD2. J gave up 5 bases and V 5 bases, and 6 bases lay outside the gene matches. The CDR3 totals 13 residues. The germline V gene encodes CDR1 SEHNR and CDR2 FQNEAQ (reference sequence). The CDR3 protein is CASSPLGGNEQYF. The DNA of the CDR3 is TGTGCCAGCAGCCCCCTGGGGGGGAACGAGCAGTACTTC. The full variable domain, with the rest looked up from reference TRBV7-9 and TRBJ2-7, is DTGVSQNPRHKITKRGQNVTFRCDPISEHNRLYWYRQTLGQGPEFLTYFQNEAQLEKSRLLSDRFSAERPKGSFSTLEIQRTEQGDSAMYLCASSPLGGNEQYFGPGTRLTVT.

The J gene is TRBJ2-1, the V gene TRBV10-3; 7 bases fit TRBD1. With 6 bases clipped from V and 0 bases from J, the junction kept 8 bases outside the gene matches. Germline assignment: CDR1 ENHRY and CDR2 SYGVKD. The CDR3 extends over 16 amino acids. The CDR3 DNA reads TGTGCCATCAGGGTGACAGGGACGAGCTCCTACAATGAGCAGTTCTTC. Translating it yields CAIRVTGTSSYNEQFF.

The V gene is TRBV28, the J gene TRBJ1-2; perhaps TRBD1 as D (6 bases). Germline V gives CDR1 MDHEN, CDR2 SYDVKM. CDR3 length equals 14 residues. Deletions cut 6 bases from V and 2 bases from J, with 13 bases between. The CDR3 region is CASRTTTGNYGYTF. CDR3 DNA: TGTGCCAGCAGGACTACTACAGGGAACTATGGCTACACCTTC.

V is TRBV5-6 and J is TRBJ1-1; D is ambiguous. Germline CDR1 is SGHDT and CDR2 is YYEEEE. Trimming removed 2 bases at V and 3 bases at J, with 14 bases between. The CDR3 runs to 15 residues. The CDR3 reads CASSFRSRYDTEAFF. As DNA, the CDR3 is TGTGCCAGCAGCTTTCGTTCCAGGTATGACACTGAAGCTTTCTTT.

The J gene is TRBJ1-2, the V gene TRBV10-3; 9 positions agree with TRBD1. Germline V gene lookup returns CDR1 ENHRY and CDR2 SYGVKD. The V gene end was trimmed by 2 bases and the J gene end by 4 bases; junction bases not matched to a gene: 8. CDR3 length equals 16 residues. CDR3 amino acids: CAISEAGTGYRYGYTF. Here the CDR3 DNA reads TGTGCCATCAGTGAGGCCGGGACAGGGTATCGCTATGGCTACACCTTC.

This clone was counted once. This chain uses TRBV6-2 or TRBV6-3 with TRBJ2-3; 8 nucleotides line up with TRBD2. The J segment lost 4 bases and the V segment lost 0 bases, leaving 6 bases of the junction unmatched. CDR3 length equals 16 residues. Germline assignment: CDR1 MNHEY and CDR2 SVGEGT. This CDR3 reads CASSYSRGVTPDTQYF. The DNA for the CDR3 is TGTGCCAGCAGTTACTCGCGGGGGGTGACCCCAGATACGCAGTATTTT.

This clone turned up a few times. J is TRBJ2-7 and V is TRBV14, with TRBD1 matching over 10 bases. Trimming removed 1 base from V and 5 bases from J; junction bases left unmatched: 11. Germline V lookup: CDR1 SGHDN, CDR2 FVKESK. The CDR3 is 17 residues long. The CDR3 loop is CASSQAANRDRGDEQYF. DNA for the CDR3: TGTGCCAGCAGCCAAGCAGCAAACCGGGACAGGGGTGACGAGCAGTACTTC.

This clone was seen only once. A read error is possible here, since a much larger clone lies one base away. This rearrangement joins TRBV10-3 to TRBJ1-2; 8 nucleotides match TRBD1. This CDR3 spans 13 amino acids. Losses at the gene ends were 8 bases for V and 5 bases for J; bases not matched to a gene: 7. CDR1 ENHRY and CDR2 SYGVKD come from the germline V gene. In nucleotides, the CDR3 is TGTGCCATCTCGGACAGGGAGAGTTATGGCTACACCTTC. As protein: CAISDRESYGYTF.

The rearrangement uses TRBV6-5 and TRBJ2-7; D is undetermined. The CDR3 is made up of 13 amino acids. CDR1 and CDR2 (germline): MNHEY, SVGAGI. V lost 6 bases, J lost 0 bases, and 9 bases lay in between. For the CDR3, the DNA is TGTGCCAGCAGCCTACAGAGCTCCTACGAGCAGTACTTC. Its translation: CASSLQSSYEQYF.

The sample holds one count of this clone. The V and J genes are TRBV7-3 and TRBJ2-2; unclear D gene. CDR1 is SGHTA and CDR2 is FQGTGA in the germline V gene. This CDR3 has 15 residues. The V gene lost 5 bases and the J gene lost 1 base, with 11 bases spanning the gap. Here the CDR3 DNA reads TGTGCCAGCAGCCCCCGGGTAGAGAACACCGGGGAGCTGTTTTTT. This codes for CASSPRVENTGELFF. The variable domain in full, with the rest retrieved from reference TRBV7-3 and TRBJ2-2, is GAGVSQTPSNKVTEKGKYVELRCDPISGHTALYWYRQSLGQGPEFLIYFQGTGAADDSGLPNDRFFAVRPEGSVSTLKIQRTERGDSAVYLCASSPRVENTGELFFGEGSRLTVL.

The gene calls are TRBV19 and TRBJ1-1; 7 bases fit TRBD1. Germline V lookup: CDR1 LNHDA, CDR2 SQIVND (reference sequence). CDR3 length equals 14 residues. After removal of 6 bases from V and 4 bases from J, the junction contained 8 bases not matched to a gene. As DNA, the CDR3 is TGTGCCAGTAGCCACCCCCCAGGGGGCACTGAAGCTTTCTTT. Protein: CASSHPPGGTEAFF.

The J gene is TRBJ2-1, the V gene TRBV3-1 (or the pseudogene TRBV3-2); 8 bases align to TRBD2. Trimming removed 1 base from V and 4 bases from J; junction bases left unmatched: 9. Germline V lookup: CDR1 LGHDT, CDR2 YNNKEL (reference sequence). The CDR3 totals 17 residues. In DNA form, the CDR3 reads TGTGCCAGCAGCCAAGGGTCGAGGAGCGGGGGATACAATGAGCAGTTCTTC. It codes for CASSQGSRSGGYNEQFF.

This chain uses TRBV19 with TRBJ2-5; 7 positions agree with TRBD1. With V trimmed by 9 bases and J by 2 bases, 6 bases remained unmatched. The CDR3 consists of 13 residues. Germline V gives CDR1 LNHDA, CDR2 SQIVND (reference sequence). The CDR3 sequence is CASRGWGQETQYF. DNA for the CDR3: TGTGCCAGCAGGGGGTGGGGACAAGAGACCCAGTACTTC.

This clone was counted a single time. V gene TRBV27 combines with J gene TRBJ2-2; TRBD2 might be the D (6 bases). The CDR3 consists of 13 residues. Trimming shortened V by 10 bases and J by 2 bases, and 11 bases separated the two germline ends. Germline values: CDR1 MNHEY, CDR2 SMNVEV (reference sequence). The CDR3 spells CATRTTNTGELFF. The CDR3 DNA reads TGTGCCACCAGGACTACAAACACCGGGGAGCTGTTTTTT.

This clone has just one count. V and J are TRBV15 and TRBJ2-2, with TRBD1 matching over 8 bases. CDR3 length: 17 amino acids. The germline CDR1 and CDR2 sequences are LNHNV and YYDKDF (reference sequence). The V and J ends lost 0 bases and 7 bases, in that order; junction bases with no gene match: 10. This CDR3 reads CATSRERPGQAGGELFF. The CDR3 nucleotides are TGTGCCACCAGCAGAGAGAGACCGGGACAGGCGGGCGGGGAGCTGTTTTTT.

The chain uses TRBV2 and TRBJ1-1; D is unclear. This CDR3 comprises 15 residues. Germline assignment: CDR1 SNHLY and CDR2 FYNNEI. V shed 7 bases and J shed 0 bases, with 15 bases lying between them. In DNA form, the CDR3 reads TGTGCCAGCATGGCGTCGACGGGGATGAACACTGAAGCTTTCTTT. Its translation is CASMASTGMNTEAFF.

This sequence joins TRBV24-1 and TRBJ2-5; D is possibly TRBD2 (6 bases). The CDR3 runs 14 residues. CDR1 is KGHDR, CDR2 SFDVKD, per germline. V lost 12 bases and J 5 bases, leaving 21 bases between the germline ends. DNA for the CDR3: TGTGCCTCCTCCCCTGGGGGGAATAGGGAGACCCAGTACTTC. This sequence encodes CASSPGGNRETQYF.

The V and J genes are TRBV4-3 and TRBJ2-7, with D unclear. The CDR3 covers 14 residues. Trimming took 1 base from V and 3 from J, leaving 10 bases between them. Germline V CDR1 and CDR2: LGHNA, YSLEER. CDR3 DNA: TGCGCCAGCAGCCAAGTTGCACAGAGCTACGAGCAGTACTTC. Amino acid sequence: CASSQVAQSYEQYF.